This paragraph covers one TCR beta chain sequence. Its matching antigen is unknown. Genomic DNA of every subset was divided equally among multiple immunoSEQ plates. Replicate PCRs for sorted subsets used roughly 200 ng DNA; this equaled tens of thousands of T cell genomes. Generated by immunoSEQ multiplex PCR, the TCRdb table keeps only in-frame clones and is missing some. Seen here are approximately 1.9 million clones, 93% observed once, and the top ten hold about 1.6%. This entry comes from a study of shared clonotypes between healthy human individuals. Overall study findings and caveats: Naive subsets typically showed greater estimated richness than memory subsets.

Naivety among CD8 cells was defined by CD45RO negativity and positive CCR7 selection, thereby excluding terminally differentiated effector memory CD45RA+ cells. The CDR3 sequence is 14 residues long. Trimming removed 6 bases at V and 4 bases at J, with 12 bases between. Germline CDR1 is MNHEY and CDR2 is SVGAGI. Sample: naive CD8+ T cells from PBMCs. The chain combines TRBV6-5 with TRBJ2-2; a possible D gene is TRBD1 (6 bases). The receptor comes from a man aged 18 to 30 in good health. Some clones in this sample may be carry-over from other donors' samples. The CDR3 sequence is CASSAGVFTGELFF. The CDR3 coding sequence is TGTGCCAGCAGCGCAGGGGTCTTCACCGGGGAGCTGTTTTTT.